This TCR beta chain was sequenced during a study of spatial heterogeneity in lung cancer. The overall study: Across the raw uncorrected reads, a unique TCR and UMI combination was observed, on average, more than ten times.

TCRdb fed the 5' RACE reads into MiXCR, producing one record per CDR3 protein. The sample holds about 40,000 distinct CDR3 sequences, around 5.2% seen once. This clonotype was counted ten times or more. What it binds is unknown. General observations from the study: Compared with follow-up, resection was when ubiquitous expanded tumor TCRs appeared in blood more.

The time point was: sample taken at primary tumor resection. Donation came from 70 or so patients with untreated early-stage non-small cell lung cancer. Unsorted whole RNA samples from tumor, nontumor lung or frozen PBMC were sequenced. The receptor was derived from a female donor with early-stage non-small cell lung cancer. This sample comprised PBMCs, obtained at surgery.

The CDR3: CASSSSGTDTQYF. DNA of the CDR3: TGTGCCAGCAGCTCCTCAGGCACAGATACGCAGTATTTT. V usage is TRBV7-2 and J usage is TRBJ2-3; D not resolved. The germline gives CDR1 SGHTA, CDR2 FQGNSA. The CDR3 runs 13 residues. The V gene lost 4 bases and the J gene lost 1 base, with 6 bases spanning the gap.